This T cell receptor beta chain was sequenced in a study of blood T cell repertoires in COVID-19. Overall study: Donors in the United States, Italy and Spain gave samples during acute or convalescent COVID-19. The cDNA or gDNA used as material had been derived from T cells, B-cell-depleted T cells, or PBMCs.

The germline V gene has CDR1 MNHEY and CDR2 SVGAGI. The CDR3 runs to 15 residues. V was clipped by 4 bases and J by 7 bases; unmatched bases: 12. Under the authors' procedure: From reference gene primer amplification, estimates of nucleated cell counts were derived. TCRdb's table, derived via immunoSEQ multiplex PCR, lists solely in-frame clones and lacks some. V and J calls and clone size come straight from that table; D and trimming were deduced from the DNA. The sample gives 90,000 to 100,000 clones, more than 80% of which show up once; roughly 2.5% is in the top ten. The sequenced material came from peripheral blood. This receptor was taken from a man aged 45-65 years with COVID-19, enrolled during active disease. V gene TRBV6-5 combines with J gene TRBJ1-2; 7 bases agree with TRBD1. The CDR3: CASSSSPTGEFGYTF. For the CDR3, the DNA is TGTGCCAGCAGTTCCAGTCCCACAGGGGAGTTTGGCTACACCTTC.